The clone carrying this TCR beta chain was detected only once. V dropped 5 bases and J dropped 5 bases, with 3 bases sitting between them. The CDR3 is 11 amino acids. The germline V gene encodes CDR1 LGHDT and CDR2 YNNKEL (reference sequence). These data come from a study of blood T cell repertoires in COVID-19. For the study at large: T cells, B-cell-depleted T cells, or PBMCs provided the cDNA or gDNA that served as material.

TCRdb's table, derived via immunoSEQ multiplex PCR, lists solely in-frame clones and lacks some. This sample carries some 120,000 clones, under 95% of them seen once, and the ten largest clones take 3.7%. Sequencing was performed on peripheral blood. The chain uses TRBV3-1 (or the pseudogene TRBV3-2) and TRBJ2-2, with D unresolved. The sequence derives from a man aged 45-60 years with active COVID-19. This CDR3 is CASSSTGELFF. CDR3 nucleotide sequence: TGTGCCAGCAGCTCGACCGGGGAGCTGTTTTTT.